Listed here is a single TCR beta chain. Generated by immunoSEQ multiplex PCR, the TCRdb table keeps only in-frame clones and is missing some. The sample consists of about 120,000 clones, 89% of them appearing once. This record belongs to a study of control samples from healthy donors and cancer patients. Sequencing was carried out using blood. This clonotype was sampled from a man between 45 and 60 years old in good health.

CDR3 amino acids: CASSELDSYEQYF. The CDR3 nucleotides are TGTGCCAGCAGTGAGTTGGACAGCTACGAGCAGTACTTC. The J gene is TRBJ2-7, the V gene TRBV2, with D tentatively TRBD1 (6 bases). The CDR3 runs 13 residues. Germline lookup yields CDR1 SNHLY and CDR2 FYNNEI. V dropped 3 bases and J dropped 3 bases, with 9 bases sitting between them.